This is a list of T cell receptor beta chains from one sample in a study of OX40 agonist ivuxolimab in advanced cancers. The repertoire was sequenced with immunoSEQ multiplex PCR; TCRdb's copy has only in-frame clones and lacks some. The table lists around 66,000 clones, 75% to 90% of them singletons. This specimen was CD4+ or CD8+ T cells sorted from blood, taken in a trial of the OX40 agonist ivuxolimab. All receptors come from an adult with an advanced solid tumor such as melanoma, head and neck, liver or kidney cancer. The CDR3 runs from the conserved cysteine through the conserved F or W. The D gene is left open where the match is weak. Expanded clones get a size class; other rows say once, few or many, or leave the size out.

abundance,d_gene,j_gene,v_gene,CDR3nt,CDR3aa
NA,NA,TRBJ1-5,TRBV7-8,TGTGCCAGCAGCGAACGAGGGGCGAGTCAGCCCCAGCATTTT,CASSERGASQPQHF
NA,NA,TRBJ1-1,TRBV6-5,TGTGCCAGCAGTTCCCGGGGTCGGAACACTGAAGCTTTCTTT,CASSSRGRNTEAFF
NA,NA,TRBJ1-1,TRBV6-5,TGTGCCAGCAGTTACAGGGGATCTGAAGCTTTCTTT,CASSYRGSEAFF
once,NA,TRBJ1-4,TRBV28,TGTGCCAGCAGGAAAGATGTTGAAAAACTGTTTTTT,CASRKDVEKLFF
NA,NA,TRBJ2-6,TRBV6-1,TGTGCCAGCATGGGGGCCTCTGGGGCCAACGTCCTGACTTTC,CASMGASGANVLTF
once,NA,TRBJ2-5,TRBV30,TGTGCCTGGAGCGCTTCCCCTAAACAGGTGGAGACCCAGTACTTC,CAWSASPKQVETQYF
NA,TRBD1,TRBJ1-1,TRBV5-1,TGCGCCAGCAGTCAAGAACCGACAGGGATGGAGAGGGCTTTCTTT,CASSQEPTGMERAFF
NA,NA,TRBJ2-5,TRBV29-1,TGCAGCGTTGAGTACAACCAAGAGACCCAGTACTTC,CSVEYNQETQYF
NA,TRBD1,TRBJ1-5,TRBV5-6,TGTGCCAGCAGCGCCTCAGGGGGCCTAAATCAGCCCCAGCATTTT,CASSASGGLNQPQHF
NA,NA,TRBJ2-3,TRBV6-4,TGTGCCAGCAGTGACCGCCCACCCCCAGATACGCAGTATTTT,CASSDRPPPDTQYF
NA,TRBD1,TRBJ2-4,TRBV28,TGTGCCAGCAGCCCATCACAGGGGGGCGGGAACATTCAGTACTTC,CASSPSQGGGNIQYF
once,NA,TRBJ2-1,TRBV2,TGTGCCAGCAGTGAATACTCTTCCTACAATGAGCAGTTCTTC,CASSEYSSYNEQFF
NA,TRBD1,TRBJ1-1,TRBV7-9,TGTGCCAGCAGCCATGCGATGGGACAGGCGACGAGCACTGAAGCTTTCTTT,CASSHAMGQATSTEAFF
NA,TRBD1,TRBJ1-1,TRBV10-1,TGCGCCAGCAGTGAGTCCAGGGGACAGGGGTTCGCTGAAGCTTTCTTT,CASSESRGQGFAEAFF
NA,TRBD1,TRBJ2-7,TRBV9,TGTGCCAGCAGCTTTTGGGACAGGGACCACGAGCAGTACTTC,CASSFWDRDHEQYF
NA,NA,TRBJ1-1,TRBV7-2,TGTGCCAGCAGCTTAGCAGGACAGTCGAACACTGAAGCTTTCTTT,CASSLAGQSNTEAFF
NA,TRBD1,TRBJ2-7,TRBV5-1,TGCGCCAGCAGGACGGACAGGGGCCGAAGCCCCGAGCAGTACTTC,CASRTDRGRSPEQYF
NA,TRBD1,TRBJ1-2,TRBV9,TGTGCCAGCAGCGCATATCTTCAGGGACAGGGGTCTGGCTACACCTTC,CASSAYLQGQGSGYTF
NA,TRBD1,TRBJ1-2,TRBV4-1,TGCGCCAGCAGCCACCCCGGGACAGGGAAGTATGGCTACACCTTC,CASSHPGTGKYGYTF
NA,NA,TRBJ1-1,TRBV5-1,TGCGCCAGCAGCCTTGGATGGGGGGCGATTGACACTGAAGCTTTCTTT,CASSLGWGAIDTEAFF
once,NA,TRBJ1-1,TRBV19,TGTGCCAGTACTCAAAGGGACGGTTACACTGAAGCTTTCTTT,CASTQRDGYTEAFF
NA,NA,TRBJ1-1,TRBV6-1,TGTGCCAGCAGTGCGCGGGAATCTAGCACTGAAGCTTTCTTT,CASSARESSTEAFF
once,TRBD2,TRBJ2-1,TRBV27,TGTGCCAGCAGTATCGGACTAGCGGGAGGCCTACAGACCTACAATGAGCAGTTCTTC,CASSIGLAGGLQTYNEQFF
NA,NA,TRBJ2-7,TRBV5-1,TGCGCCAGCAGCCGTACAGGGGACTTCTCCTACGAGCAGTACTTC,CASSRTGDFSYEQYF
NA,NA,TRBJ1-3,TRBV6-1,TGTGCCAGCAGTGAAGGGGGCACCGCTGGAAACACCATATATTTT,CASSEGGTAGNTIYF
NA,TRBD2,TRBJ2-1,TRBV11-2,TGTGCCAGCAGCCCCTGGGGAAGCGGGGGCCACAATGAGCAGTTCTTC,CASSPWGSGGHNEQFF
NA,NA,TRBJ2-5,TRBV9,TGTGCCAGCAGCGTAGGCCCGGGGACTGCCTCAGAGACCCAGTACTTC,CASSVGPGTASETQYF
NA,TRBD1,TRBJ1-1,TRBV16,TGTGCCAGCAGCCAGAAGGTTCCGGGACAGAGTGAAGCTTTCTTT,CASSQKVPGQSEAFF